This T cell receptor (beta chain) derives from a study of cytomegalovirus exposure and HLA in healthy donors. It was with 60 Vbeta and 13 Jbeta primers that the PCR ran. Clones were sequenced by immunoSEQ multiplex PCR, and TCRdb holds only the in-frame ones, with some missing. The sample comprises 100,000 to 150,000 clones, 83% of which are singletons, and over 3% rests with the top ten. This CDR3 has 15 amino acids. Per the germline V gene, CDR1 is MRHNA and CDR2 is SNTAGT. Trimming at V came to 4 bases and at J to 5 bases, leaving 9 bases not matched to a gene. This clone came up once. The antigen is not known. Study observations and caveats: One later analysis reportedly identified an Asian-associated ancestry cluster that showed fewer N-insertions than the 666-donor mean.

The TCR was taken from a woman between 40 and 55 years old in good health and CMV-seropositive. This chain links TRBV6-4 with TRBJ2-5; 8 bases are shared with TRBD1. The material sequenced was PBMCs. CDR3 coding DNA: TGTGCCAGCAGTGTCGTCGCAGGGGGCATCGAGACCCAGTACTTC. Its translation: CASSVVAGGIETQYF.